The T cell receptor (beta chain) under discussion was sequenced for a study of blood T cell repertoires in COVID-19. On the study more broadly: The study drew acute and convalescent COVID-19 samples from the United States, Italy and Spain. In each case, the material was cDNA or gDNA derived from T cells, B-cell-depleted T cells, or PBMCs.

Authors' data handling: Estimates of nucleated cell counts were drawn from the amplification of reference gene primers. Produced via immunoSEQ multiplex PCR; TCRdb's table is partial and in-frame only. The V and J calls and clone size are taken from that table; D and trimming were inferred from the DNA. The sample includes more than 100,000 clones, more than 75% of them seen just once. V was cut by 0 bases and J by 2 bases, with 11 bases left in between. The germline V gene encodes CDR1 SGHRS and CDR2 YFSETQ. The CDR3 runs 15 residues. This receptor was identified in a man aged 65 to 85 with active COVID-19. The chain couples TRBV5-1 to TRBJ2-5; D is undetermined. Sequenced material: peripheral blood. The CDR3 DNA follows: TGCGCCAGCAGCTTGGACTTCCTGAGGCAAGAGACCCAGTACTTC. Protein sequence: CASSLDFLRQETQYF.